Below, 24 T cell receptor beta chains from the same sample are listed, as sequenced in a study of blood T cell repertoires in COVID-19. Profiling relied on immunoSEQ multiplex PCR, and the TCRdb table lists in-frame clones only, not all of them. In the table there are some 150,000 clones, under 90% of which are singletons. What was sequenced was peripheral blood. The receptor set was obtained from a human donor in a cohort sampled during active COVID-19.

This clone showed up just once. The rearrangement links TRBV18 to TRBJ1-3; no clear D gene. Trimming shortened V by 0 bases and J by 4 bases, and 10 bases separated the two germline ends. The CDR3 is made up of 15 amino acids. Looked up from germline, CDR1 is KGHSH and CDR2 is LQKENI. CDR3 sequence (DNA): TGTGCCAGCTCACCACCGCGGGTTATCGGAAACACCATATATTTT. As protein: CASSPPRVIGNTIYF.

This clone has more than one count but fewer than ten. J is TRBJ2-1 and V is TRBV28; D unresolved. Germline CDR1 MDHEN, CDR2 SYDVKM. The V and J ends lost 10 bases and 5 bases respectively, with 15 bases between them. This CDR3 spans 13 amino acids. The DNA for the CDR3 is TGTGCCACCGAAGCGAGGATAAACAATGAGCAGTTCTTC. It encodes CATEARINNEQFF. Full variable domain (missing parts from reference TRBV28 and TRBJ2-1): DVKVTQSSRYLVKRTGEKVFLECVQDMDHENMFWYRQDPGLGLRLIYFSYDVKMKEKGDIPEGYSVSREKKERFSLILESASTNQTSMYLCATEARINNEQFFGPGTRLTVL.

J is TRBJ1-2 and V is TRBV7-2; 8 bases agree with TRBD1. The CDR3 is made up of 14 amino acids. Germline V gene sequence: CDR1 SGHTA, CDR2 FQGNSA. V lost 2 bases, J lost 11 bases, and 10 bases stayed unmatched. CDR3 coding DNA: TGTGCCAGCAGCTTATCGGGACAGGCACCCCGATACACCTTC. Translated: CASSLSGQAPRYTF. Complete variable domain (other parts from reference TRBV7-2 and TRBJ1-2): GAGVSQSPSNKVTEKGKDVELRCDPISGHTALYWYRQSLGQGLEFLIYFQGNSAPDKSGLPSDRFSAERTGGSVSTLTIQRTQQEDSAVYLCASSLSGQAPRYTFGSGTRLTVV.

The rearrangement links TRBV9 to TRBJ2-3, with TRBD2 matching over 12 bases. J lost 7 bases, V lost 3 bases, and 12 bases had no gene match. The CDR3 length is 17 residues. Per germline, CDR1 SGDLS and CDR2 YYNGEE. The CDR3 coding sequence is TGTGCCAGCAGCGCACATGCTAGCGGGGGGGCTGTATATACGCAGTATTTT. It specifies CASSAHASGGAVYTQYF.

This clone was counted a single time. J is TRBJ1-2 and V is TRBV6-1, with TRBD1 matching over 12 bases. Germline V CDR1 and CDR2: MNHNS, SASEGT. This CDR3 has 15 amino acids. V dropped 0 bases and J dropped 8; count of bases not matched to a gene: 4. The CDR3 region is CASSEAPGTGGGYTF. The CDR3, as DNA: TGTGCCAGCAGTGAAGCGCCCGGGACAGGGGGCGGCTACACCTTC.

The CDR3 region is CASSIDSGGEYGNTIYF. CDR3 DNA: TGTGCCAGTAGTATAGATAGTGGAGGGGAATACGGAAACACCATATATTTT. The chain carries TRBV19 and TRBJ1-3, with D perhaps matching TRBD1 (5 bases). This CDR3 comprises 17 residues. Germline V lookup: CDR1 LNHDA, CDR2 SQIVND (reference sequence). V was pared by 0 bases and J by 4 bases, with 16 bases between.

This clone was seen only a few times. The chain uses TRBV2 and TRBJ2-3; TRBD1 is a possible D gene (7 bases). V was cut by 6 bases and J by 5 bases, with 18 bases left in between. Germline V lookup: CDR1 SNHLY, CDR2 FYNNEI. This CDR3 has 15 amino acids. As DNA, the CDR3 is TGTGCCAGCAGCGGGGGACAGATCCAACAAGATACGCAGTATTTT. Its translation is CASSGGQIQQDTQYF.

The chain uses TRBV29-1 and TRBJ2-1; tentative D call: TRBD1 (6 bases). Trimming cost V 7 bases and J 3 bases, with 13 bases left between them. Germline V lookup: CDR1 SQVTM, CDR2 ANQGSEA. The CDR3 extends over 13 amino acids. CDR3 loop: CSGGGRDYNEQFF. The CDR3 coding sequence is TGCAGCGGAGGGGGACGAGACTACAATGAGCAGTTCTTC.

The V call is TRBV30, the J call TRBJ2-2; tentatively, D is TRBD1 (5 bases). Germline lookup yields CDR1 GTSNPN and CDR2 SVGIG (reference sequence). The V end lost 3 bases, the J end lost 6 bases, and 17 bases lay between the germline ends. The CDR3 is 15 amino acids. For the CDR3, the DNA is TGTGCCTGGAGCCCACCCGACAGTGCCTCCGGGGAGCTGTTTTTT. Encoded protein: CAWSPPDSASGELFF.

The chain uses TRBV5-1 and TRBJ2-1; tentative D call: TRBD2 (5 bases). Per the germline V gene, CDR1 is SGHRS and CDR2 is YFSETQ. The CDR3 length is 13 residues. The ends were cut back, 2 bases at V and 3 bases at J, with 6 bases in the middle. The CDR3: CASSFEGYNEQFF. CDR3 nucleotide sequence: TGCGCCAGCAGCTTCGAGGGCTACAATGAGCAGTTCTTC.

This clone appeared a single time. V is TRBV19 and J is TRBJ1-1; D unclear. The V gene lost 4 bases and the J gene lost 0 bases, with 15 bases spanning the gap. Per the germline V gene, CDR1 is LNHDA and CDR2 is SQIVND (reference sequence). The CDR3 consists of 16 residues. CDR3 DNA: TGTGCCAGTAGTACCCCCCCCGGCGGGTTGAACACTGAAGCTTTCTTT. Amino acid sequence: CASSTPPGGLNTEAFF.

The J gene is TRBJ1-5, the V gene TRBV6-5, with D possibly matching TRBD1 (5 bases). The CDR3 has 12 residues. CDR1 MNHEY and CDR2 SVGAGI come from the germline V gene. V was cut by 6 bases and J by 5 bases, with 8 bases left in between. The CDR3 spells CASRKGYQPQHF. The CDR3 nucleotides are TGTGCCAGCAGGAAGGGGTATCAGCCCCAGCATTTT.

This clone was found once. This chain connects TRBV5-1 to TRBJ1-4, with a weak D call TRBD1 (6 bases). CDR1 and CDR2 from the germline V gene are SGHRS and YFSETQ. The CDR3 consists of 13 residues. V lost 4 bases, J lost 5 bases, and 9 bases lay in between. The CDR3 region has the DNA TGCGCCAGCAGCCAGGACAGAAATGAAAAACTGTTTTTT. Translating it yields CASSQDRNEKLFF.

This clone was picked up a small number of times. The chain employs TRBV6-2 or TRBV6-3 and TRBJ1-1; tentative D call: TRBD1 (6 bases). V lost 0 bases and J lost 0, with 14 bases in between. The CDR3 has 17 residues. The V gene's germline CDR1 is MNHEY and CDR2 SVGEGT. The CDR3 sequence is CASSYSSGGPMNTEAFF. The CDR3, as DNA: TGTGCCAGCAGTTACTCGAGCGGGGGGCCAATGAACACTGAAGCTTTCTTT.

The rearrangement uses TRBV6-5 and TRBJ2-2; 8 bases are a match to TRBD1. The germline V gene encodes CDR1 MNHEY and CDR2 SVGAGI. V lost 4 bases and J lost 5; bases outside the gene matches: 9. The CDR3 runs to 16 residues. As DNA, the CDR3 is TGTGCCAGCAGTTCCCTCGGACAGGGCGGAACCGGGGAGCTGTTTTTT. This codes for CASSSLGQGGTGELFF.

The rearrangement uses TRBV6-4 and TRBJ1-5, with D tentatively TRBD1 (5 bases). The V end lost 4 bases, the J end lost 7 bases, and 11 bases lay between the germline ends. The germline CDR1 and CDR2 sequences are MRHNA and SNTAGT. The CDR3 runs to 13 residues. The CDR3 DNA reads TGTGCCAGCAGTGCGCAGGGTGGCCAGCCCCAGCATTTT. Protein sequence: CASSAQGGQPQHF.

The chain recombines TRBV7-9 with TRBJ2-2, with TRBD1 as a possible D gene (5 bases). Deletions cut 5 bases from V and 5 bases from J, with 9 bases between. In germline, CDR1 is SEHNR, CDR2 FQNEAQ (reference sequence). This CDR3 has 13 residues. The DNA for the CDR3 is TGTGCCAGCAGCAACAGGATAACCGGGGAGCTGTTTTTT. Translation: CASSNRITGELFF.

The V and J genes are TRBV4-1 and TRBJ2-7, with 7 bases identical to TRBD1. V gave up 6 bases and J gave up 5 bases; unmatched junction bases: 10. CDR1 is MGHRA, CDR2 YSYEKL, per germline. There are 14 residues in the CDR3. The CDR3 protein is CASRPLVTGHEQYF. DNA for the CDR3: TGCGCCAGCAGGCCCCTCGTGACAGGGCACGAGCAGTACTTC.

The chain carries TRBV19 and TRBJ2-4; D might be TRBD1 (6 bases). The CDR3 runs to 14 residues. The V end was cut by 4 bases, the J end by 3 bases, with 10 bases between. Germline V gene sequence: CDR1 LNHDA, CDR2 SQIVND (reference sequence). The CDR3 DNA sequence: TGTGCCAGTAGTAAGGACAGAAACAAAAACATTCAGTACTTC. Translated: CASSKDRNKNIQYF.

This clone was seen just once. The J gene is TRBJ2-7, the V gene TRBV4-3; D might be TRBD2 (6 bases). The CDR3 length is 18 residues. V was trimmed by 0 bases and J by 2 bases, leaving 20 bases between them. The V gene's germline CDR1 is LGHNA and CDR2 YSLEER. The CDR3: CASSQDLVTGVGTYEQYF. CDR3 DNA sequence: TGCGCCAGCAGCCAAGATTTGGTCACGGGGGTCGGGACCTACGAGCAGTACTTC.

The chain uses TRBV10-3 and TRBJ1-4; D not certain. CDR3 length: 13 residues. Germline assignment: CDR1 ENHRY and CDR2 SYGVKD. Deletions cut 5 bases from V and 8 bases from J, with 12 bases between. The CDR3 DNA reads as TGTGCCATCAGTTCCAGCGCCATGGAAAAACTGTTTTTT. It encodes CAISSSAMEKLFF.

This CDR3 is CASSSQGQLNQPQHF. CDR3 sequence (DNA): TGTGCCAGCAGCTCACAGGGGCAACTAAATCAGCCCCAGCATTTT. This chain uses TRBV7-2 with TRBJ1-5; TRBD1 agrees at 7 bases. Germline loops: CDR1 SGHTA, CDR2 FQGNSA. V shed 4 bases, J shed 4 bases, and the junction held 7 bases outside the gene matches. This CDR3 spans 15 amino acids.

The chain links TRBV29-1 to TRBJ2-5; the match to TRBD2 covers 9 bases. Losses at the gene ends were 3 bases for V and 4 bases for J; bases not matched to a gene: 3. Germline CDR1 SQVTM, CDR2 ANQGSEA. CDR3 length equals 13 residues. CDR3 sequence: CSVDASGAETQYF. The CDR3 DNA reads as TGCAGCGTTGACGCTAGCGGGGCAGAGACCCAGTACTTC.

The chain recombines TRBV30 with TRBJ1-2; D is uncertain. There are 12 residues in the CDR3. Trimming took off 4 bases at V and 5 bases at J, with 11 bases between the two ends. CDR1 is GTSNPN and CDR2 is SVGIG in the germline V gene (reference sequence). CDR3 bases: TGTGCCTGGATCCCCGGCGGGTATGGCTACACCTTC. Its translation is CAWIPGGYGYTF.